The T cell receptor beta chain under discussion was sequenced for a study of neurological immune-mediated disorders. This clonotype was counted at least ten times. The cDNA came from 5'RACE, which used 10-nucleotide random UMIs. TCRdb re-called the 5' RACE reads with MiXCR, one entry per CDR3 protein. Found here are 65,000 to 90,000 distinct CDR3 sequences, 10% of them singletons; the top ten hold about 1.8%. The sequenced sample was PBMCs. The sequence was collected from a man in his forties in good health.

CDR3 nucleotides: TGTGCCATCAGTGCTCGAACGGGGCGGTACGAGCAGTACTTC. Amino acid sequence: CAISARTGRYEQYF. This chain uses TRBV10-3 with TRBJ2-7, with D perhaps matching TRBD1 or TRBD2 (5 bases each). The CDR3 covers 14 residues. Germline V gene data show CDR1 as ENHRY and CDR2 as SYGVKD. V was cut by 4 bases and J by 4 bases, with 14 bases left in between.